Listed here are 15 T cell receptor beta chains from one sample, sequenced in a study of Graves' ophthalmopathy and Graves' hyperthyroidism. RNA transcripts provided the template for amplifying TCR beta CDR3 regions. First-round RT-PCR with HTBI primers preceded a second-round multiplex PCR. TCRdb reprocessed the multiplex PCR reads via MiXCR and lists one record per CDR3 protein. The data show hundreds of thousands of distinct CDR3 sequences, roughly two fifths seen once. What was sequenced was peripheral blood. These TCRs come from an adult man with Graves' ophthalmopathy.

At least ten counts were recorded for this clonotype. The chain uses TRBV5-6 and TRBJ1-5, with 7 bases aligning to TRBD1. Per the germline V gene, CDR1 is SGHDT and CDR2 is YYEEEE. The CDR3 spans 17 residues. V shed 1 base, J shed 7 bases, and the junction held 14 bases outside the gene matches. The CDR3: CASSLNRGGRDGQPQHF. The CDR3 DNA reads TGTGCCAGCAGCTTGAACAGGGGAGGCCGGGATGGGCAGCCCCAGCATTTT.

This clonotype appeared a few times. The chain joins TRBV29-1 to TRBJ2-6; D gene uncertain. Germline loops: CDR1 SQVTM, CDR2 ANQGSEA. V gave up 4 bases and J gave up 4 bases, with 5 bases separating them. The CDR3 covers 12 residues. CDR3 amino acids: CSVGKGANVLTF. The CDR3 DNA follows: TGCAGCGTTGGAAAGGGGGCCAACGTCCTGACTTTC.

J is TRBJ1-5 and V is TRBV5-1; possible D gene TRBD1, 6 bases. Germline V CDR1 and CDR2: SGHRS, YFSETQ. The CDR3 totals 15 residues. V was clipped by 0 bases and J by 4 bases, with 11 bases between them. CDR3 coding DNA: TGCGCCAGCAGCTTGGTGGCAGGGGTTAATCAGCCCCAGCATTTT. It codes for CASSLVAGVNQPQHF. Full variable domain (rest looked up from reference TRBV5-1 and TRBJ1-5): KAGVTQTPRYLIKTRGQQVTLSCSPISGHRSVSWYQQTPGQGLQFLFEYFSETQRNKGNFPGRFSGRQFSNSRSEMNVSTLELGDSALYLCASSLVAGVNQPQHFGDGTRLSIL.

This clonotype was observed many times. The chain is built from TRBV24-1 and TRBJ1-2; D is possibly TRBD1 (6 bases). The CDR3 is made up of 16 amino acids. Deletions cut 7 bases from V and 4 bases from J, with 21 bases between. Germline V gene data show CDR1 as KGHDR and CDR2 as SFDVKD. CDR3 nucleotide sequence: TGTGCCACCAGGCCGCCCCCCCTCTCAGGGGCCTATGGCTACACCTTC. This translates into CATRPPPLSGAYGYTF.

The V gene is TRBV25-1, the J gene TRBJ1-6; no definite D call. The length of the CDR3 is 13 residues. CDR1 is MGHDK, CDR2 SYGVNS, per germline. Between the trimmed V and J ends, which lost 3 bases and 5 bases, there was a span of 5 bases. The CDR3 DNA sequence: TGTGCCAGCAGTGAGCAGAATAATTCACCCCTCCACTTT. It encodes CASSEQNNSPLHF.

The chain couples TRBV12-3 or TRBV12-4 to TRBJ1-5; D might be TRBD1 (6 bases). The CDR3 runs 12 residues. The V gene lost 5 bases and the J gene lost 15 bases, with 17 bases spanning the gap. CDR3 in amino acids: CASSTGGVLPHF. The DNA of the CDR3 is TGTGCCAGCAGTACGGGGGGCGTCCTGCCGCATTTT.

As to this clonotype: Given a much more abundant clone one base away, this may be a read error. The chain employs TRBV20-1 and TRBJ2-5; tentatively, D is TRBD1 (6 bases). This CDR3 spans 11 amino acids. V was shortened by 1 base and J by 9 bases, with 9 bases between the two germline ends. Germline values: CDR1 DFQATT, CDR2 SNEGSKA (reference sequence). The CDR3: CSARGRGPQYF. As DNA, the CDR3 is TGCAGTGCTAGAGGCAGGGGCCCCCAGTACTTC.

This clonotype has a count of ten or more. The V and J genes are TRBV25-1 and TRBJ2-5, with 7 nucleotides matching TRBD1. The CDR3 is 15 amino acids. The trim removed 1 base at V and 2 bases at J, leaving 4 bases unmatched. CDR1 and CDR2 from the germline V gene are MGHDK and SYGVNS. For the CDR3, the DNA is TGTGCCAGCAGTGAATCTCGGACAGGACAAGAGACCCAGTACTTC. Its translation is CASSESRTGQETQYF.

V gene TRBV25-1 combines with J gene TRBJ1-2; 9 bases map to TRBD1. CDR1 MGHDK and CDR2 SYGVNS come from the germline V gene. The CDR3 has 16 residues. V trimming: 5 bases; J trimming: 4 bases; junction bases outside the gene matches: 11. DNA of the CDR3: TGTGCCAGCAGTTTATCGTCGACAGGGGGGCTCTATGGCTACACCTTC. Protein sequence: CASSLSSTGGLYGYTF.

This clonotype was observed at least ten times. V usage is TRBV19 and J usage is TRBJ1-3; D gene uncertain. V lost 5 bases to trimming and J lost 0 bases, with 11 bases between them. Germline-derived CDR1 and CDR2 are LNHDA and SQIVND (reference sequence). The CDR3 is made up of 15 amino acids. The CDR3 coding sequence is TGTGCCAGTAGTTGGCAGGACTACTCTGGAAACACCATATATTTT. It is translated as CASSWQDYSGNTIYF.

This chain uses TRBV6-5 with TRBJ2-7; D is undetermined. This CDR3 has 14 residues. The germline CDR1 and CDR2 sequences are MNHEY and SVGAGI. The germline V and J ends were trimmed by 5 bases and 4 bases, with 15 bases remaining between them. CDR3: CASSRDPGPYEQYF. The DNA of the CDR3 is TGTGCCAGCAGTCGAGACCCCGGACCGTACGAGCAGTACTTC.

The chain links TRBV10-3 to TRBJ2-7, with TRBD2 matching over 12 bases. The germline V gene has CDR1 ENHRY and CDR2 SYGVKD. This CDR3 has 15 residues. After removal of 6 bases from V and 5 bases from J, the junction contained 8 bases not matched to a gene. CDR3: CAIRGTSGPGNEQYF. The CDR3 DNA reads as TGTGCCATCAGGGGGACTAGCGGGCCTGGGAACGAGCAGTACTTC.

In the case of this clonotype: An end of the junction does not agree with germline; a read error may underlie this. CDR3 loop: CASSRTSSGFDEQFF. In DNA form, the CDR3 reads TGCGCCAGCAGCCGGACTAGCTCGGGGTTCGATGAGCAGTTCTTC. The chain is built from TRBV11-2 and TRBJ2-5; 8 bases agree with TRBD2. Near its end, the DNA agrees better with TRBJ2-1, so the J call may be wrong. The germline CDR1 and CDR2 sequences are SGHAT and FQNNGV. The CDR3 has 15 residues.

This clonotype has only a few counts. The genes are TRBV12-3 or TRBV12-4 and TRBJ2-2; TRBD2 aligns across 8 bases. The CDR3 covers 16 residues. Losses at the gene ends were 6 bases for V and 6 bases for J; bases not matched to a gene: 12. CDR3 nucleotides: TGTGCCAGCAGCCCCGGGGGGGTTGTTCTGGCCGGGGAGCTGTTTTTT. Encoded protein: CASSPGGVVLAGELFF.

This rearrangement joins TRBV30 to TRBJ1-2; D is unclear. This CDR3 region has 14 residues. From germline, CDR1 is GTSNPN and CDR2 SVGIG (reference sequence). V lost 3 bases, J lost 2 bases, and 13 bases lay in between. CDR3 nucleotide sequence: TGTGCCTGGAGCCTAGGATCCACAAACTATGGCTACACCTTC. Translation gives CAWSLGSTNYGYTF.